One sample yielded the 26 T cell receptor beta chains listed below, sequenced in a study of shared clonotypes between healthy human individuals. Only in-frame clones appear in the TCRdb table, and some are missing; sequencing was by immunoSEQ multiplex PCR. Here the sample spans roughly 1,800,000 clones, about 95% being singletons. It was CD45RO-negative cells, positively selected for CCR7, that made up naive CD8 cells, with terminally differentiated effector memory CD45RA+ cells excluded. The sequencing input was naive CD8+ T cells sorted from blood. The receptors derive from a man between 18 and 35 years old in good health.

This chain connects TRBV7-9 to TRBJ2-1; the D gene is possibly TRBD1 (6 bases). Looked up from germline, CDR1 is SEHNR and CDR2 is FQNEAQ (reference sequence). V was trimmed by 0 bases and J by 4 bases, leaving 13 bases between them. This CDR3 region has 16 residues. The DNA for the CDR3 is TGTGCCAGCAGCTTAGCGCAGGGGCTAACTTACAATGAGCAGTTCTTC. It codes for CASSLAQGLTYNEQFF.

J is TRBJ2-3 and V is TRBV30; 7 bases line up with TRBD2. The CDR3 length is 15 residues. The germline V gene has CDR1 GTSNPN and CDR2 SVGIG (reference sequence). V was clipped by 2 bases and J by 4 bases; unmatched bases: 9. Here the CDR3 DNA reads TGTGCCTGGAGTCTGGGGGGGAGCTCTTCAGATACGCAGTATTTT. Translated, it gives CAWSLGGSSSDTQYF.

Comments on this clone: Different DNA sequences within this sample yield the same CDR3. The chain has TRBV4-1 and TRBJ2-7; D ambiguous. The CDR3 is made up of 14 amino acids. Germline values: CDR1 MGHRA, CDR2 YSYEKL. V was trimmed by 0 bases and J by 0 bases, leaving 6 bases between them. Here the CDR3 reads CASSQEWSSYEQYF. The CDR3 coding sequence is TGCGCCAGCAGCCAAGAATGGTCCTCCTACGAGCAGTACTTC.

The genes are TRBV6-8 and TRBJ1-2; D is possibly TRBD1 (6 bases). The CDR3 is 15 residues long. V was trimmed by 5 bases and J by 2 bases, leaving 15 bases between them. Germline lookup yields CDR1 MNHGY and CDR2 SAAAGT. This CDR3 reads CASSLGHQGNYGYTF. CDR3 nucleotides: TGTGCCAGCAGTCTCGGACACCAGGGGAACTATGGCTACACCTTC.

This chain uses TRBV19 with TRBJ2-7; D gene uncertain. The CDR3 extends over 14 amino acids. Germline loops: CDR1 LNHDA, CDR2 SQIVND (reference sequence). The V end was cut by 2 bases, the J end by 0 bases, with 8 bases between. In DNA form, the CDR3 reads TGTGCCAGTAGTATAAACCCGGGCTCCTACGAGCAGTACTTC. Amino acids: CASSINPGSYEQYF.

The CDR3 loop is CASSEFVGINTEAFF. The CDR3 DNA sequence: TGCGCCAGCAGTGAGTTCGTGGGGATCAACACTGAAGCTTTCTTT. The chain is built from TRBV10-1 and TRBJ1-1; D is ambiguous. Germline V gene data show CDR1 as WNHNN and CDR2 as SYGVQD (reference sequence). The CDR3 length is 15 residues. The ends were cut back, 1 base at V and 2 bases at J, with 11 bases in the middle.

The genes are TRBV7-8 and TRBJ2-1, with D possibly being TRBD1 or TRBD2 (7 bases each). The CDR3 length is 15 residues. Germline V CDR1 and CDR2: SGHVS, FQNEAQ. The ends were cut back, 1 base at V and 5 bases at J, with 12 bases in the middle. CDR3: CASSLVRGGNNEQFF. In DNA, the CDR3 is TGTGCCAGCAGCTTAGTCAGGGGGGGAAACAATGAGCAGTTCTTC.

A word on this clone: At the DNA level, this CDR3 is encoded by other sequences in the same sample as well. The chain recombines TRBV7-2 with TRBJ2-1; D gene ambiguous. This CDR3 comprises 14 residues. The germline V gene has CDR1 SGHTA and CDR2 FQGNSA. V shed 2 bases and J shed 0 bases, with 5 bases lying between them. CDR3 coding DNA: TGTGCCAGCAGCTTATTAAGCTCCTACAATGAGCAGTTCTTC. Its translation: CASSLLSSYNEQFF.

The count of this clone is one. This chain links TRBV19 with TRBJ2-7; D not resolved. Germline values: CDR1 LNHDA, CDR2 SQIVND (reference sequence). Trimming left V 5 bases short and J 2 bases short, with 10 bases between. The CDR3 spans 13 residues. Here the CDR3 reads CASSGRTTYEQYF. The CDR3 nucleotides read TGTGCCAGTAGTGGCCGAACGACCTACGAGCAGTACTTC.

The chain has TRBV10-3 and TRBJ2-7; D gene unclear. CDR1 ENHRY and CDR2 SYGVKD come from the germline V gene. This CDR3 is 13 amino acids long. The V gene lost 10 bases and the J gene lost 2 bases, with 15 bases spanning the gap. CDR3 nucleotide sequence: TGTGCCACCACAGCGACCCCAACCTACGAGCAGTACTTC. This translates into CATTATPTYEQYF.

This chain links TRBV10-3 with TRBJ2-7; D unclear. Germline V lookup: CDR1 ENHRY, CDR2 SYGVKD. V was pared by 5 bases and J by 3 bases, with 11 bases between. The CDR3 has 13 amino acids. The CDR3 region has the DNA TGTGCCATCAGTCCTCATCCAAGCTACGAGCAGTACTTC. It translates to CAISPHPSYEQYF.

The rearrangement joins TRBV30 to TRBJ2-3, with D tentatively TRBD2 (6 bases). In germline, CDR1 is GTSNPN, CDR2 SVGIG (reference sequence). Trimming removed 0 bases at V and 4 bases at J, with 14 bases between. CDR3 size: 15 residues. The CDR3 region has the DNA TGTGCCTGGAGTGTACTAGCCTTAAAGGCAGATACGCAGTATTTT. This encodes CAWSVLALKADTQYF.

The V gene is TRBV27, the J gene TRBJ2-5, with no clear D. V lost 5 bases, J lost 5 bases, and 15 bases lay in between. The CDR3 has 14 amino acids. Germline CDR1 and CDR2: MNHEY and SMNVEV (reference sequence). The CDR3 DNA is TGTGCCAGCAGTCCCCGAGAGCTGCTGGAGACCCAGTACTTC. Translating it yields CASSPRELLETQYF.

This chain joins TRBV7-9 and TRBJ1-4; D ambiguous. V was trimmed by 1 base and J by 8 bases, leaving 8 bases between them. From germline, CDR1 is SEHNR and CDR2 FQNEAQ (reference sequence). The CDR3 covers 13 residues. CDR3 residues: CASSLGSEEKLFF. As DNA, the CDR3 is TGTGCCAGCAGCTTAGGGAGTGAGGAAAAACTGTTTTTT.

The chain employs TRBV11-2 and TRBJ2-7; TRBD1 matches 9 bases. CDR3 length: 16 amino acids. The V gene end was trimmed by 1 base and the J gene end by 7 bases; junction bases not matched to a gene: 11. The germline V gene has CDR1 SGHAT and CDR2 FQNNGV. In DNA form, the CDR3 reads TGTGCCAGCAGCTTAGGCTCCGGGACAGGGTTGGGGGAGCAGTACTTC. Translating gives CASSLGSGTGLGEQYF.

The chain has TRBV9 and TRBJ1-1, with D perhaps TRBD1 (5 bases). V was trimmed by 4 bases and J by 3 bases, leaving 10 bases between them. Per the germline V gene, CDR1 is SGDLS and CDR2 is YYNGEE. There are 13 residues in the CDR3. CDR3 in amino acids: CASSPARDTEAFF. The CDR3 nucleotides are TGTGCCAGCAGCCCTGCCAGGGACACTGAAGCTTTCTTT.

This rearrangement joins TRBV9 to TRBJ2-3; either TRBD1 or TRBD2 may supply D (5 bases each). The CDR3 consists of 13 residues. V lost 6 bases and J 1 base, leaving 9 bases between the germline ends. Germline CDR1 and CDR2: SGDLS and YYNGEE. The CDR3 bases are TGTGCCAGCAAACGGGGCGGCACAGATACGCAGTATTTT. Amino acid sequence: CASKRGGTDTQYF. Based on the CDR3 plus reference TRBV9 and TRBJ2-3, the full variable domain is DSGVTQTPKHLITATGQRVTLRCSPRSGDLSVYWYQQSLDQGLQFLIQYYNGEERAKGNILERFSAQQFPDLHSELNLSSLELGDSALYFCASKRGGTDTQYFGPGTRLTVL.

As to this clone: Other DNA sequences in this sample translate to the same CDR3. The chain employs TRBV9 and TRBJ2-3; D might be TRBD2 (5 bases). Trimming removed 0 bases from V and 0 bases from J, with 8 bases in between. The length of the CDR3 is 15 residues. Germline loops: CDR1 SGDLS, CDR2 YYNGEE. CDR3 loop: CASSVGTGSTDTQYF. In DNA, the CDR3 is TGTGCCAGCAGCGTAGGTACGGGGAGCACAGATACGCAGTATTTT.

This chain joins TRBV19 and TRBJ1-1; D is unresolved. The germline V gene encodes CDR1 LNHDA and CDR2 SQIVND (reference sequence). This CDR3 spans 12 amino acids. With 8 bases removed from V and 1 base from J, the gap between germline ends came to 8 bases. The CDR3 protein is CASSPWNTEAFF. CDR3 coding DNA: TGTGCCAGTTCCCCGTGGAACACTGAAGCTTTCTTT.

Worth noting for this clone: A junction boundary mismatches the germline segment, possibly from a read error. V usage is TRBV2 and J usage is TRBJ2-2, with 10 bases aligning to TRBD1. The CDR3 is 14 amino acids. The germline V gene has CDR1 SNHLY and CDR2 FYNNEI. CDR3 in amino acids: CARGQGVNAGELFF. The CDR3 coding sequence is TGTGCCAGAGGACAGGGGGTGAACGCCGGGGAGCTGTTTTTT.

This rearrangement joins TRBV6-5 to TRBJ2-7; weak D call: TRBD2 (6 bases). The V gene's germline CDR1 is MNHEY and CDR2 SVGAGI. Between the trimmed V and J ends, which lost 5 bases and 0 bases, there was a span of 14 bases. This CDR3 contains 15 residues. CDR3 DNA: TGTGCCAGCAGTACCCTAGCGTCTCACTCCTACGAGCAGTACTTC. This gives the protein CASSTLASHSYEQYF.

The chain carries TRBV7-8 and TRBJ1-1, with 9 nucleotides matching TRBD1. The CDR3 is 15 amino acids. Trimming removed 5 bases from V and 5 bases from J; junction bases left unmatched: 9. Looked up from germline, CDR1 is SGHVS and CDR2 is FQNEAQ. The CDR3 sequence is CASSLGDRVATEAFF. CDR3 nucleotide sequence: TGTGCCAGCAGCCTAGGGGACAGGGTGGCGACTGAAGCTTTCTTT.

The rearrangement uses TRBV7-3 and TRBJ2-1; 9 positions agree with TRBD2. Unmatched junction bases numbered 4, after V lost 0 bases and J lost 4 bases. The germline gives CDR1 SGHTA, CDR2 FQGTGA. This CDR3 has 16 amino acids. The CDR3 protein is CASSLTLAGSYNEQFF. Written as DNA, the CDR3 is TGTGCCAGCAGCTTAACGCTAGCGGGGAGTTACAATGAGCAGTTCTTC.

The chain has TRBV19 and TRBJ2-4; D is unclear. Germline CDR1 and CDR2: LNHDA and SQIVND (reference sequence). V was shortened by 5 bases and J by 8 bases, with 7 bases between the two germline ends. This CDR3 is 11 amino acids long. The CDR3 nucleotides read TGTGCCAGTAGTGTTCGGGACATTCAGTACTTC. This codes for CASSVRDIQYF.

The chain employs TRBV5-4 and TRBJ2-7, with 13 bases lining up with TRBD2. With V trimmed by 2 bases and J by 7 bases, 3 bases remained unmatched. CDR3 length: 14 residues. The germline CDR1 and CDR2 sequences are SGHNT and YYREEE (reference sequence). The CDR3 here is CASSLLAGGQEQYF. CDR3 nucleotides: TGTGCCAGCAGCTTACTAGCGGGAGGGCAGGAGCAGTACTTC.

The rearrangement links TRBV5-5 to TRBJ1-5; 7 bases are a match to TRBD1. Germline assignment: CDR1 SGHKS and CDR2 YYEKEE (reference sequence). CDR3 length: 12 amino acids. V dropped 4 bases and J dropped 6; count of bases not matched to a gene: 1. The CDR3 nucleotides are TGTGCCAGCAGCGCAGGGGGTCAGCCCCAGCATTTT. It is translated as CASSAGGQPQHF.